Shown below are 14 T cell receptor beta chains from a single sample sequenced in a study of OX40 agonist ivuxolimab in advanced cancers. The repertoire was sequenced with immunoSEQ multiplex PCR; TCRdb's copy has only in-frame clones and lacks some. Of 60,000 or so clones listed, approximately 85% are singletons. Sequenced here: CD4+ or CD8+ T cells sorted from blood, sampled in a trial of the OX40 agonist ivuxolimab. The receptors were sampled from an adult with an advanced solid tumor such as melanoma, head and neck, liver or kidney cancer.

This rearrangement joins TRBV5-1 to TRBJ1-4; D not certain. The CDR3 is 15 residues long. CDR1 and CDR2 (germline): SGHRS, YFSETQ. V was clipped by 0 bases and J by 0 bases, with 6 bases between them. The CDR3 sequence is CASSLGGATNEKLFF. The CDR3 bases are TGCGCCAGCAGCTTGGGGGGAGCAACTAATGAAAAACTGTTTTTT.

The chain links TRBV9 to TRBJ2-2, with D hard to call. The V end was cut by 2 bases, the J end by 7 bases, with 12 bases between. The V gene's germline CDR1 is SGDLS and CDR2 YYNGEE. The CDR3 is 14 residues long. This chain's CDR3 is CASSVTPRGGELFF. The CDR3, as DNA: TGTGCCAGCAGCGTTACCCCCCGAGGCGGGGAGCTGTTTTTT.

The rearrangement joins TRBV27 to TRBJ2-1; 9 positions agree with TRBD2. The CDR3 runs 15 residues. CDR1 MNHEY and CDR2 SMNVEV come from the germline V gene (reference sequence). V shed 1 base, J shed 6 bases, and the junction held 4 bases outside the gene matches. CDR3 bases: TGTGCCAGCAGTTTATTAGCGGGAGCACCCAATGAGCAGTTCTTC. Translated: CASSLLAGAPNEQFF.

The V gene is TRBV28, the J gene TRBJ2-7; 8 bases are a match to TRBD1. The CDR3 length is 14 residues. Per the germline V gene, CDR1 is MDHEN and CDR2 is SYDVKM. With V trimmed by 0 bases and J by 6 bases, 4 bases remained unmatched. This chain's CDR3 is CASSLWTGDGEQYF. In nucleotides, the CDR3 is TGTGCCAGCAGTTTATGGACAGGGGATGGCGAGCAGTACTTC.

The chain has TRBV11-2 and TRBJ2-5, with D unresolved. There are 16 residues in the CDR3. Germline values: CDR1 SGHAT, CDR2 FQNNGV. Between the trimmed V and J ends, which lost 3 bases and 1 base, there was a span of 15 bases. The CDR3 here is CASSFPPARPQETQYF. CDR3 sequence (DNA): TGTGCCAGCAGCTTTCCCCCCGCCAGGCCCCAAGAGACCCAGTACTTC.

This rearrangement joins TRBV2 to TRBJ2-2; 8 bases fit TRBD2. The CDR3 loop spans 16 amino acids. Germline CDR1 reads SNHLY; CDR2 reads FYNNEI. V dropped 3 bases and J dropped 4; count of bases not matched to a gene: 7. In nucleotides, the CDR3 is TGTGCCAGCAGTGAGAGACGGGAGGGCGGCACCGGGGAGCTGTTTTTT. Translation gives CASSERREGGTGELFF.

CDR3 protein: CASSSPGQGLAGIPNEQFF. For the CDR3, the DNA is TGTGCCAGCAGCTCCCCGGGACAGGGGTTAGCCGGGATTCCCAATGAGCAGTTCTTC. The V gene is TRBV7-9, the J gene TRBJ2-1; 10 bases fit TRBD1. Germline loops: CDR1 SEHNR, CDR2 FQNEAQ (reference sequence). V shed 4 bases and J 6 bases; nucleotides not matched to a gene: 18. This CDR3 region has 19 residues.

The chain employs TRBV30 and TRBJ2-7, with D perhaps TRBD1 or TRBD2 (6 bases each). This CDR3 has 13 amino acids. V was shortened by 0 bases and J by 4 bases, with 10 bases between the two germline ends. CDR1 and CDR2 from the germline V gene are GTSNPN and SVGIG (reference sequence). The CDR3 coding sequence is TGTGCCTGGAGTGTGGGGGGCGGTTACGAGCAGTACTTC. This codes for CAWSVGGGYEQYF. The whole variable domain, remainder taken from reference TRBV30 and TRBJ2-7, is SQTIHQWPATLVQPVGSPLSLECTVEGTSNPNLYWYRQAAGRGLQLLFYSVGIGQISSEVPQNLSASRPQDRQFILSSKKLLLSDSGFYLCAWSVGGGYEQYFGPGTRLTVT.

The chain uses TRBV5-4 and TRBJ2-3, with D unresolved. Germline assignment: CDR1 SGHNT and CDR2 YYREEE (reference sequence). Trimming pared 0 bases from V and 5 bases from J, leaving 10 bases between. The CDR3 covers 14 residues. CDR3 DNA: TGTGCCAGCAGCTTGGCTACACCAGGAGATACGCAGTATTTT. This encodes CASSLATPGDTQYF.

The chain has TRBV6-4 and TRBJ2-7; 11 bases align to TRBD2. The CDR3 sequence is 16 residues long. Germline CDR1 reads MRHNA; CDR2 reads SNTAGT. V lost 0 bases, J lost 3 bases, and 4 bases stayed unmatched. CDR3 DNA sequence: TGTGCCAGCAGTGACTCCGGGACTAGCGGAGACTACGAGCAGTACTTC. Translation gives CASSDSGTSGDYEQYF.

The chain recombines TRBV27 with TRBJ2-5; 8 nucleotides line up with TRBD1. The J call is doubtful: the DNA matches TRBJ2-7 better. CDR1 and CDR2 from the germline V gene are MNHEY and SMNVEV (reference sequence). The CDR3 has 15 residues. The CDR3 loop is CASSLRTGKSYEQYF. In nucleotides, the CDR3 is TGTGCCAGCAGTCTAAGGACAGGGAAGTCCTACGAGCAGTACTTC.

V is TRBV28 and J is TRBJ1-3; weak D call: TRBD1 (5 bases). Germline CDR1 MDHEN, CDR2 SYDVKM. Trimming took 8 bases from V and 2 from J, leaving 13 bases between them. The CDR3 extends over 14 amino acids. The CDR3 protein is CASSPGDAGNTIYF. The CDR3 coding sequence is TGTGCCAGCTCGCCCGGGGACGCTGGAAACACCATATATTTT.

Only one count was recorded for this clone. This chain uses TRBV4-2 with TRBJ2-3; no clear D gene. CDR3 length: 13 residues. Looked up from germline, CDR1 is LGHNA and CDR2 is YNFKEQ. The germline V and J ends were trimmed by 4 bases and 4 bases, with 9 bases remaining between them. Written as DNA, the CDR3 is TGTGCCAGCAGCCTAAGACCCGCAGATACGCAGTATTTT. Its protein product is CASSLRPADTQYF.

V and J are TRBV5-1 and TRBJ2-3; TRBD1 matches 8 bases. The CDR3 spans 16 residues. CDR1 and CDR2 (germline): SGHRS, YFSETQ. The V segment lost 6 bases and the J segment 0 bases; nucleotides outside the gene matches: 9. The CDR3 nucleotides read TGCGCCAGCAACCCTGACAGGGGTGGGAGCACAGATACGCAGTATTTT. Protein product: CASNPDRGGSTDTQYF.